Below are 14 T cell receptor beta chains sequenced from a single sample in a study of molecular identifiers for immune sequencing clone quantification. MiXCR was run by TCRdb on the PCR reads, yielding one entry per CDR3 protein. The table shows about 70,000 distinct CDR3 sequences, with approximately 18% occurring only once. The sequenced material came from naive CD8+ T cells from blood, with Jurkat cell RNA spiked in. Subset indicated: FACS-sorted CD8+CD4-CCR7+CD45RA+ naive T cells. The origin of the receptors is a human donor in good health. Some libraries in this study had Jurkat cell RNA spiked in.

This clonotype was found many times. The chain uses TRBV6-2 or TRBV6-3 and TRBJ2-3; 10 bases line up with TRBD2. Per germline, CDR1 MNHEY and CDR2 SVGEGT. V dropped 2 bases and J dropped 1; count of bases not matched to a gene: 9. This CDR3 spans 18 amino acids. Here the CDR3 reads CASSYLHPGTSGTDTQYF. CDR3 sequence (DNA): TGTGCCAGCAGTTACCTCCACCCCGGGACTAGCGGCACAGATACGCAGTATTTT.

This clonotype was counted many times. The rearrangement uses TRBV10-3 and TRBJ2-7, with 7 positions matching TRBD1. V trimming: 10 bases; J trimming: 4 bases; junction bases outside the gene matches: 7. CDR3 length equals 12 residues. Germline V CDR1 and CDR2: ENHRY, SYGVKD. CDR3 sequence (DNA): TGTGCCACGACGACAGGGACGTACGAGCAGTACTTC. This sequence encodes CATTTGTYEQYF.

This chain links TRBV25-1 with TRBJ2-7, with unresolved D. The CDR3 consists of 13 residues. The V gene lost 2 bases and the J gene lost 7 bases, with 12 bases spanning the gap. Per germline, CDR1 MGHDK and CDR2 SYGVNS. For the CDR3, the DNA is TGTGCCAGCAGTGAAGGCATCTCTCGGGAGCAGTACTTC. Amino acid sequence: CASSEGISREQYF.

The chain is built from TRBV12-3 or TRBV12-4 and TRBJ2-7; D possibly corresponds to TRBD2 (6 bases). V was shortened by 8 bases and J by 6 bases, with 8 bases between the two germline ends. The CDR3 covers 10 residues. CDR3 amino acids: CASGSGEQYF. The CDR3 DNA reads TGTGCCAGCGGTAGCGGCGAGCAGTACTTC.

This clonotype was seen many times. V is TRBV29-1 and J is TRBJ2-3; TRBD2 matches at 9 bases. From germline, CDR1 is SQVTM and CDR2 ANQGSEA. V was pared by 1 base and J by 2 bases, with 16 bases of the junction left unmatched. This CDR3 region has 19 residues. The CDR3 sequence is CSVEGWPSLAGRATDTQYF. The CDR3 DNA is TGCAGCGTTGAAGGGTGGCCTTCCCTAGCGGGAAGGGCCACAGATACGCAGTATTTT.

This clonotype occurred many times. V gene TRBV4-1 combines with J gene TRBJ2-1; TRBD1 matches at 8 bases. With 4 bases clipped from V and 2 bases from J, the junction kept 7 bases outside the gene matches. This CDR3 spans 16 amino acids. Per germline, CDR1 MGHRA and CDR2 YSYEKL. CDR3 DNA: TGCGCCAGCAGCCTCCAAGGACAGGGAACCTACAATGAGCAGTTCTTC. Its translation is CASSLQGQGTYNEQFF.

In regard to this clonotype: This may come from a read error, since a much larger clone is one base off. This rearrangement joins TRBV27 to TRBJ2-2; no definite D call. V gave up 10 bases and J gave up 0 bases, with 15 bases separating them. CDR1 and CDR2 from the germline V gene are MNHEY and SMNVEV (reference sequence). The CDR3 is 15 residues long. The CDR3 reads CAIFPGPPNTGELFF. The DNA for the CDR3 is TGTGCCATTTTCCCCGGACCCCCGAACACCGGGGAGCTGTTTTTT.

V is TRBV12-3 or TRBV12-4 and J is TRBJ1-5, with 12 bases that match TRBD1. This CDR3 is 15 amino acids long. Trimming cost V 6 bases and J 7 bases; bases outside gene matches: 7. CDR3 region: CASSPGTGGQQPQHF. CDR3 coding DNA: TGTGCCAGCAGCCCCGGGACAGGGGGCCAGCAGCCCCAGCATTTT.

This clonotype has a handful of counts. The chain is built from TRBV9 and TRBJ2-3; tentative D call: TRBD1 (5 bases). In germline, CDR1 is SGDLS, CDR2 YYNGEE. The ends were cut back, 1 base at V and 6 bases at J, with 12 bases in the middle. The CDR3 contains 14 residues. CDR3 sequence: CASSVWGDSDTQYF. DNA for the CDR3: TGTGCCAGCAGCGTATGGGGCGATTCCGATACGCAGTATTTT.

This clonotype has at least ten counts. The chain links TRBV4-2 to TRBJ2-3; D perhaps matches TRBD2 (6 bases). Germline CDR1 is LGHNA and CDR2 is YNFKEQ. CDR3 length equals 15 residues. V shed 0 bases and J shed 5 bases, with 12 bases lying between them. CDR3 DNA: TGTGCCAGCAGCCAAGAAGGAGCGGAGGGAGATACGCAGTATTTT. This translates into CASSQEGAEGDTQYF.

This clonotype was seen at least ten times. The genes are TRBV7-9 and TRBJ2-5; 16 nucleotides agree with TRBD2. V was clipped by 7 bases and J by 5 bases; unmatched bases: 16. The CDR3 extends over 19 amino acids. Germline CDR1 SEHNR, CDR2 FQNEAQ (reference sequence). The CDR3 coding sequence is TGTGCCAGCACCGAGAAACCGGGGACTAGCGGGAGGGCCGAGGAGACCCAGTACTTC. It is translated as CASTEKPGTSGRAEETQYF.

In its sample, this clonotype was seen many times. The chain links TRBV15 to TRBJ2-2; a weak D match, TRBD1 (5 bases). Looked up from germline, CDR1 is LNHNV and CDR2 is YYDKDF (reference sequence). Between the trimmed V and J ends, which lost 5 bases and 4 bases, there was a span of 14 bases. This CDR3 is 15 amino acids long. The chain's CDR3 is CATSVQDLVTGELFF. As DNA, the CDR3 is TGTGCCACCAGCGTACAGGATCTGGTCACCGGGGAGCTGTTTTTT.

This clonotype was counted ten times or more. The chain joins TRBV20-1 to TRBJ1-6; 8 nucleotides match TRBD1. Germline loops: CDR1 DFQATT, CDR2 SNEGSKA (reference sequence). The CDR3 length is 13 residues. With V trimmed by 3 bases and J by 9 bases, 4 bases remained unmatched. CDR3 sequence reads: CSARDRVVSPLHF. For the CDR3, the DNA is TGCAGTGCTAGGGACAGGGTAGTTTCACCCCTCCACTTT.

This clonotype was counted many times. The chain joins TRBV7-8 to TRBJ2-1; 15 bases fit TRBD2. Germline V gives CDR1 SGHVS, CDR2 FQNEAQ. This CDR3 contains 18 residues. J lost 3 bases, V lost 5 bases, and 8 bases had no gene match. CDR3 in amino acids: CASSPGLAGGQLYNEQFF. The CDR3 nucleotides are TGTGCCAGCAGCCCGGGACTAGCGGGAGGTCAACTCTACAATGAGCAGTTCTTC.